Sequencing of this T cell receptor beta chain was carried out in a study of CD8 T cells in Susac syndrome. The V gene lost 6 bases and the J gene lost 2 bases, with 10 bases spanning the gap. This CDR3 region has 13 residues. RNA amounts of roughly 0.5 to 1 ug underwent reverse transcription with random hexamers. Amplification of the TCR beta CDR3 was carried out by immunoSEQ multiplex PCR, which spanned a total of 54 Vbeta and 13 Jbeta segments. TCRdb re-called the immunoSEQ multiplex PCR reads through MiXCR, storing one row per CDR3 protein. Counted here are some 95,000 distinct CDR3 sequences, 80% to 95% occurring once; the ten biggest clones make up over 0.25%. CD8+ and CD4+ T cells from blood underwent TCR beta sequencing, which was carried out in a high-throughput format. Controls comprised healthy donors matched for age and sex. TEMRA cells were enriched by FACS, and CD4+ and CD8+ T cells were negatively isolated.

This sequence joins TRBV12-3 or TRBV12-4 and TRBJ1-1; no firm D call. The sample taken for sequencing was CD8+ T cells from PBMCs. The sequence came from a human donor in good health. Here the CDR3 DNA reads TGTGCCAGCAGCTCGGGCCGCAACACTGAAGCTTTCTTT. It codes for CASSSGRNTEAFF.